This entry describes one T cell receptor beta chain. Other DNA sequences of this sample code for an identical CDR3. This entry comes from a study of blood T cell repertoires in COVID-19. Study summary: In each case, the material was cDNA or gDNA derived from T cells, B-cell-depleted T cells, or PBMCs.

Sequencing used immunoSEQ multiplex PCR; TCRdb keeps in-frame clones, though not all of them. The sample holds around 170,000 clones; roughly four fifths are singletons and the top ten take 6% to 7%. Germline lookup yields CDR1 MNHEY and CDR2 SVGAGI. V gave up 2 bases and J gave up 3 bases, with 7 bases separating them. This CDR3 spans 13 amino acids. The sequenced material came from peripheral blood. The sequence derives from a woman aged 40 to 50 with acute or convalescent COVID-19. The chain employs TRBV6-5 and TRBJ1-1; D remains unclear. The chain's CDR3 is CASSYGGDTEAFF. CDR3 bases: TGTGCCAGCAGTTACGGAGGTGACACTGAAGCTTTCTTT.